The clone carrying this T cell receptor (beta chain) has a handful of counts. The CDR3 sequence is 13 residues long. The ends lost 7 bases at V and 4 bases at J; junction bases unmatched: 2. Germline CDR1 reads WSHSY; CDR2 reads SAAADI. Cohort placement rested on clinical history that participants reported themselves. Among Cohort 3 donors, those recovered had two negative PCRs, clearance, or symptom resolution. TCRdb's copy holds only in-frame clones and misses some; the assay was immunoSEQ multiplex PCR. The sample includes some 310,000 clones, nearly 90% of them seen just once. This entry is derived from a study of blood T cell repertoires in COVID-19. Study overall: PBMCs, B-cell-depleted T cells, or T cells were the source of the cDNA or gDNA that made up the material.

The chain uses TRBV10-2 and TRBJ2-5, with TRBD2 identical over 11 bases. Sequencing was performed on PBMCs or T cells enriched from blood (not recorded which). The TCR originated in a woman aged 25 to 45 who had recovered from COVID-19. CDR3 amino acids: CASTGLAGETQYF. The CDR3 DNA reads as TGCGCCAGCACCGGACTAGCGGGAGAGACCCAGTACTTC.